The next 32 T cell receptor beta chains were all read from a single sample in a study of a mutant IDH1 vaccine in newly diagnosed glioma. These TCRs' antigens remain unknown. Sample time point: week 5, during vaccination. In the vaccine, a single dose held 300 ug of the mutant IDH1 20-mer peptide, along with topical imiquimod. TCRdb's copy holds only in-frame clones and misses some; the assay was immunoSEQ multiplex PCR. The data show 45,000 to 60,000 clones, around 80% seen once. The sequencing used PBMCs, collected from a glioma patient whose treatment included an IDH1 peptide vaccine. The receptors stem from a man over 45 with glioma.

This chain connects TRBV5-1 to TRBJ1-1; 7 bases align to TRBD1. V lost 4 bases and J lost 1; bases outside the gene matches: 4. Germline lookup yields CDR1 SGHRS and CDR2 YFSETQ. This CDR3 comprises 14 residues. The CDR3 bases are TGCGCCAGCAGCGGGGGACAGACGAACACTGAAGCTTTCTTT. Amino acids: CASSGGQTNTEAFF.

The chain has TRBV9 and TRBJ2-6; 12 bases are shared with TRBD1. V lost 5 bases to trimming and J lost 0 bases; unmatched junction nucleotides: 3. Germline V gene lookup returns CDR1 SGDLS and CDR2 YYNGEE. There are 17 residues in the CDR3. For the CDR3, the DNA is TGTGCCAGCAGAGGGGACAGGGGGCACTCTGGGGCCAACGTCCTGACTTTC. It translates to CASRGDRGHSGANVLTF.

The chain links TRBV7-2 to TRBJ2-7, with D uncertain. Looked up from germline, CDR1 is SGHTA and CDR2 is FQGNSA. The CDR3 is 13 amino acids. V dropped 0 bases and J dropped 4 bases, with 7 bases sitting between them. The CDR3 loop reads CASSLAESYEQYF. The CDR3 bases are TGTGCCAGCAGCTTAGCGGAGTCGTACGAGCAGTACTTC. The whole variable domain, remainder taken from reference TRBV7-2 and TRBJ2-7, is GAGVSQSPSNKVTEKGKDVELRCDPISGHTALYWYRQSLGQGLEFLIYFQGNSAPDKSGLPSDRFSAERTGGSVSTLTIQRTQQEDSAVYLCASSLAESYEQYFGPGTRLTVT.

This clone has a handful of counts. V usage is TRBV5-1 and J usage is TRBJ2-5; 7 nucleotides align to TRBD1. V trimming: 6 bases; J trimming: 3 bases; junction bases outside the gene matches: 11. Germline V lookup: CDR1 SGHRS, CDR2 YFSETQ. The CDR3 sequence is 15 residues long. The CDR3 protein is CASTPLTGVEETQYF. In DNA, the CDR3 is TGCGCCAGCACTCCCTTAACAGGGGTGGAAGAGACCCAGTACTTC.

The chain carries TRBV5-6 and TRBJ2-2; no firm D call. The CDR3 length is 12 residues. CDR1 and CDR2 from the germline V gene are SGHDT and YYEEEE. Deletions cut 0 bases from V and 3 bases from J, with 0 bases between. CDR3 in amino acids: CASSLDTGELFF. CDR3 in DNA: TGTGCCAGCAGCTTGGACACCGGGGAGCTGTTTTTT.

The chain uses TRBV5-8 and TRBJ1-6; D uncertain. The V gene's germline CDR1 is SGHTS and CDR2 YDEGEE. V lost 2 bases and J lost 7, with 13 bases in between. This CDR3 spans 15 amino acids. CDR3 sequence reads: CASSLNEGWNSPLHF. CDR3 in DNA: TGTGCCAGCAGCTTAAATGAGGGCTGGAATTCACCCCTCCACTTT.

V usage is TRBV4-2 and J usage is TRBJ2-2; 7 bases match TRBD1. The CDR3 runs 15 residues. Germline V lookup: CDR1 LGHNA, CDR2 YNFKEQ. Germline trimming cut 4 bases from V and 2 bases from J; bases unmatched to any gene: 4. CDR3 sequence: CASSPGGGNTGELFF. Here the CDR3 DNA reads TGTGCCAGCAGCCCAGGGGGTGGAAACACCGGGGAGCTGTTTTTT.

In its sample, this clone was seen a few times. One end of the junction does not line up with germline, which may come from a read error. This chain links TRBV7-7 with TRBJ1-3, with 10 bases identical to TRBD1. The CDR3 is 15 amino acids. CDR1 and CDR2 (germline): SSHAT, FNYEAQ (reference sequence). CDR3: CASSRDRGTGNTIYF. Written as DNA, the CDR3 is TGTGCTAGCAGTAGGGACAGGGGAACTGGAAACACCATATATTTT.

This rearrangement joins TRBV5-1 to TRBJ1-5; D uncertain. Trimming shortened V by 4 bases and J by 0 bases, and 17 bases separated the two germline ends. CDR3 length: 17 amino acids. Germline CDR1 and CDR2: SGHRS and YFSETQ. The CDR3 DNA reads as TGCGCCAGCAGCCCTATTGGAGGATCATATAGCAATCAGCCCCAGCATTTT. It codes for CASSPIGGSYSNQPQHF. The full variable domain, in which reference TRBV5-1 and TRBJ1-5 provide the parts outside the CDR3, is KAGVTQTPRYLIKTRGQQVTLSCSPISGHRSVSWYQQTPGQGLQFLFEYFSETQRNKGNFPGRFSGRQFSNSRSEMNVSTLELGDSALYLCASSPIGGSYSNQPQHFGDGTRLSIL.

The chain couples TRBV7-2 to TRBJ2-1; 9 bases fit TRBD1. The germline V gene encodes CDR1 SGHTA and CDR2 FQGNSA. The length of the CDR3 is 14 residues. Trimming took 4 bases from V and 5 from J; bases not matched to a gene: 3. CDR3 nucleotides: TGTGCCAGCAGCTCTGGGACAGGGAACAATGAGCAGTTCTTC. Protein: CASSSGTGNNEQFF.

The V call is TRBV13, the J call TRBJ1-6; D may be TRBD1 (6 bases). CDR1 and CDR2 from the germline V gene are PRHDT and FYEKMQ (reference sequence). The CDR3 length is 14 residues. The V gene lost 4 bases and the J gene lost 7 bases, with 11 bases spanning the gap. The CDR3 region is CASSSGVSNSPLHF. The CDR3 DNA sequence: TGTGCCAGCAGCTCAGGGGTCTCAAATTCACCCCTCCACTTT.

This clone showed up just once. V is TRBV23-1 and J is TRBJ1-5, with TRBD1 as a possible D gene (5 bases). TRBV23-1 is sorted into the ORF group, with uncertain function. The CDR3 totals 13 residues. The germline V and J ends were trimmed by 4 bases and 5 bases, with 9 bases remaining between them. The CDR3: CASSRGTDQPQHF. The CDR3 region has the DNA TGCGCCAGCAGTCGGGGCACGGATCAGCCCCAGCATTTT.

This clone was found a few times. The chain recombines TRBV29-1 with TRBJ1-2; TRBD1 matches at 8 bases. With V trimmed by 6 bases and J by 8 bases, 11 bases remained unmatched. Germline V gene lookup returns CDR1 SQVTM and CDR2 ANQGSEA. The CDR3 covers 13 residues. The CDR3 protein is CSVWRQGTRGYTF. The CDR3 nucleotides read TGCAGCGTCTGGCGACAGGGGACGCGGGGCTACACCTTC.

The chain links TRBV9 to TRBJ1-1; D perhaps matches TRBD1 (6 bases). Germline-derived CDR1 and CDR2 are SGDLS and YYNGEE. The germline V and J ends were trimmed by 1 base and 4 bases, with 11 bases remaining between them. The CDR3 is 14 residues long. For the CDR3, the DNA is TGTGCCAGCAGCGTACAGGGGTCGGGCACTGAAGCTTTCTTT. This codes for CASSVQGSGTEAFF.

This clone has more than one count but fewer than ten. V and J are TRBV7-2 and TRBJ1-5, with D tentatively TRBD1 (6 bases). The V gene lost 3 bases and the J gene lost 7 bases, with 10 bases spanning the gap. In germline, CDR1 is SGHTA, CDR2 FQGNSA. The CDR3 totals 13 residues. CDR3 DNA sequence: TGTGCCAGCAGCTTTGGACAGTGGCAGCCCCAGCATTTT. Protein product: CASSFGQWQPQHF.

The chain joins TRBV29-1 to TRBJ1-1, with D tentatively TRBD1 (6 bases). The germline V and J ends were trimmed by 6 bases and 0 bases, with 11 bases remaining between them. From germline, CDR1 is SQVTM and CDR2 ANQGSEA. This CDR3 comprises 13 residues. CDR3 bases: TGCAGCGTCCGACAGGCCATGAACACTGAAGCTTTCTTT. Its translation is CSVRQAMNTEAFF.

The CDR3 here is CASSFLRINSGANVLTF. The CDR3 DNA follows: TGTGCCAGCAGCTTCCTTCGGATTAACTCTGGGGCCAACGTCCTGACTTTC. The chain couples TRBV5-4 to TRBJ2-6, with D hard to call. The V and J ends lost 2 bases and 0 bases respectively, with 12 bases between them. Per the germline V gene, CDR1 is SGHNT and CDR2 is YYREEE (reference sequence). This CDR3 is 17 amino acids long. Combining the CDR3 with reference TRBV5-4 and TRBJ2-6 gives the whole variable domain ETGVTQSPTHLIKTRGQQVTLRCSSQSGHNTVSWYQQALGQGPQFIFQYYREEENGRGNFPPRFSGLQFPNYSSELNVNALELDDSALYLCASSFLRINSGANVLTFGAGSRLTVL.

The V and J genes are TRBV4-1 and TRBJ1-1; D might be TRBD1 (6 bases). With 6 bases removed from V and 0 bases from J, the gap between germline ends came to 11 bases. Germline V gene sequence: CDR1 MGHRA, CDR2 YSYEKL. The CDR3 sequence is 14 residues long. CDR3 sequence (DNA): TGCGCCAGCAGTCGGGGGGCCTTGAACACTGAAGCTTTCTTT. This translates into CASSRGALNTEAFF.

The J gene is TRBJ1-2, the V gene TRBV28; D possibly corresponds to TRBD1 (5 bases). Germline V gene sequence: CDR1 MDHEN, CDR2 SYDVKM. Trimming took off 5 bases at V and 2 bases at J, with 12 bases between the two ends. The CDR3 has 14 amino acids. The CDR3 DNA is TGTGCCAGCAGTCCTCTGCCAGGGAACTATGGCTACACCTTC. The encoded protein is CASSPLPGNYGYTF.

The CDR3 nucleotides read TGTGCCAGCAGCTTGGTACAGGGGGGATCCTATGGCTACACCTTC. It codes for CASSLVQGGSYGYTF. The rearrangement joins TRBV5-6 to TRBJ1-2, with 8 bases identical to TRBD1. Germline assignment: CDR1 SGHDT and CDR2 YYEEEE. The J segment lost 4 bases and the V segment lost 0 bases, leaving 5 bases of the junction unmatched. The CDR3 spans 15 residues. Together with reference TRBV5-6 and TRBJ1-2, the CDR3 gives the full variable domain: DAGVTQSPTHLIKTRGQQVTLRCSPKSGHDTVSWYQQALGQGPQFIFQYYEEEERQRGNFPDRFSGHQFPNYSSELNVNALLLGDSALYLCASSLVQGGSYGYTFGSGTRLTVV.

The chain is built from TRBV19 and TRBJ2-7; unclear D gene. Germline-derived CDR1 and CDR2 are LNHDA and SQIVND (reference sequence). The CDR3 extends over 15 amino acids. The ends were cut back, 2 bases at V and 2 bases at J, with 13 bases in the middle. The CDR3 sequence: CASSINADRAYEQYF. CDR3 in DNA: TGTGCCAGTAGTATAAACGCGGATAGGGCCTACGAGCAGTACTTC. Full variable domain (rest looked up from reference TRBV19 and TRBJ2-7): DGGITQSPKYLFRKEGQNVTLSCEQNLNHDAMYWYRQDPGQGLRLIYYSQIVNDFQKGDIAEGYSVSREKKESFPLTVTSAQKNPTAFYLCASSINADRAYEQYFGPGTRLTVT.

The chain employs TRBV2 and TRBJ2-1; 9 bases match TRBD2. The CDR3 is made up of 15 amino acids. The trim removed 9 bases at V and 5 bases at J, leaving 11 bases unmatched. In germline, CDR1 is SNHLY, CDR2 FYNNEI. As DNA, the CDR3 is TGTGCCAGTGAGGTTAGCGGGGGCGACCACAATGAGCAGTTCTTC. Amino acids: CASEVSGGDHNEQFF.

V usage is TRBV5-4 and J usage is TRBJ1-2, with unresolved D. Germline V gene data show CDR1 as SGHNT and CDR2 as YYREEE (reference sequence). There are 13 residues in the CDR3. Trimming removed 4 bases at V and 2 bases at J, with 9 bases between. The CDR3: CASSARINYGYTF. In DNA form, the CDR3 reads TGTGCCAGCAGCGCTCGAATCAACTATGGCTACACCTTC.

The CDR3 loop reads CASSPSGLSSYEQYF. CDR3 nucleotides: TGTGCCAGCAGTCCTTCAGGCCTTAGCTCCTACGAGCAGTACTTC. The chain has TRBV28 and TRBJ2-7; D call uncertain. Germline lookup yields CDR1 MDHEN and CDR2 SYDVKM. This CDR3 has 15 amino acids. Trimming removed 5 bases at V and 0 bases at J, with 14 bases between.

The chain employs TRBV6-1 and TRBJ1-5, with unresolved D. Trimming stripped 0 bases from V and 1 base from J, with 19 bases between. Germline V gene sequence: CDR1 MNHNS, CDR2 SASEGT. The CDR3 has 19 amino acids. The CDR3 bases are TGTGCCAGCAGTGAAGCGTGGTTTCGGTCGCCCGGGAGCAATCAGCCCCAGCATTTT. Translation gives CASSEAWFRSPGSNQPQHF.

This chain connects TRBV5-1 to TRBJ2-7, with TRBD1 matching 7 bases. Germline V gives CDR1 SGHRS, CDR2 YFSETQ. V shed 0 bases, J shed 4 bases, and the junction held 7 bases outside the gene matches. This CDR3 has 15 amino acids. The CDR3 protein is CASSLDAGGFYEQYF. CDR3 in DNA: TGCGCCAGCAGCTTGGATGCAGGGGGATTTTACGAGCAGTACTTC.

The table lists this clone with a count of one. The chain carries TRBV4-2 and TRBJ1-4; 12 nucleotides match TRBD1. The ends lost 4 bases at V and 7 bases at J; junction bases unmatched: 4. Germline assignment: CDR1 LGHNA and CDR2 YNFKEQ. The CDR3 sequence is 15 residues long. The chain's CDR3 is CASSPGTGGGEKLFF. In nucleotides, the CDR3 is TGTGCCAGCAGCCCCGGGACAGGGGGCGGTGAAAAACTGTTTTTT.

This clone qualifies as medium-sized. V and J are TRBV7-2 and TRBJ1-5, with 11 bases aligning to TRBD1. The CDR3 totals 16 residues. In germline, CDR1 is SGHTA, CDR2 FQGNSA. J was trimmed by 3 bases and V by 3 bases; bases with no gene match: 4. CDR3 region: CASSLGTGGNNQPQHF. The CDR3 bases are TGTGCCAGCAGCTTGGGGACAGGGGGAAACAATCAGCCCCAGCATTTT.

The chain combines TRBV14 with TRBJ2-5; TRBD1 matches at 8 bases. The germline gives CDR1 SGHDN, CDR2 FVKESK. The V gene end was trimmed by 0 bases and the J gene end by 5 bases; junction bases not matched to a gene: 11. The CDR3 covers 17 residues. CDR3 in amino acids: CASSQETWTGFGETQYF. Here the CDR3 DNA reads TGTGCCAGCAGCCAAGAAACCTGGACAGGGTTTGGGGAGACCCAGTACTTC.

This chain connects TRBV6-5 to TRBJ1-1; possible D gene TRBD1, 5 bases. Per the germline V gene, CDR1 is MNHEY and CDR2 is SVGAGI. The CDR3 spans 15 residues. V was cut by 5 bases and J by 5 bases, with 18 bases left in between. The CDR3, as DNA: TGTGCCAGCAGTCCCGTCCAGGGCGAAGAAACTGAAGCTTTCTTT. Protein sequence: CASSPVQGEETEAFF.

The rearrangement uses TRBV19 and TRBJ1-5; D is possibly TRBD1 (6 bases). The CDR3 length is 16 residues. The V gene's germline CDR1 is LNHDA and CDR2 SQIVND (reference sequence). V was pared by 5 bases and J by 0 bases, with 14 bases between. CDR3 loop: CASSLRDNYSNQPQHF. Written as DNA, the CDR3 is TGTGCCAGTAGTTTAAGGGACAACTATAGCAATCAGCCCCAGCATTTT.

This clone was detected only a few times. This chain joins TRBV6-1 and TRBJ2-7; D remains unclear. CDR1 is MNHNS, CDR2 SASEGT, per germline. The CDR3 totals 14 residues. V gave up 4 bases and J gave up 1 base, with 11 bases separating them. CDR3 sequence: CASSGRGGSYEQYF. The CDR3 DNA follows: TGTGCCAGCAGTGGCCGAGGCGGATCCTACGAGCAGTACTTC.